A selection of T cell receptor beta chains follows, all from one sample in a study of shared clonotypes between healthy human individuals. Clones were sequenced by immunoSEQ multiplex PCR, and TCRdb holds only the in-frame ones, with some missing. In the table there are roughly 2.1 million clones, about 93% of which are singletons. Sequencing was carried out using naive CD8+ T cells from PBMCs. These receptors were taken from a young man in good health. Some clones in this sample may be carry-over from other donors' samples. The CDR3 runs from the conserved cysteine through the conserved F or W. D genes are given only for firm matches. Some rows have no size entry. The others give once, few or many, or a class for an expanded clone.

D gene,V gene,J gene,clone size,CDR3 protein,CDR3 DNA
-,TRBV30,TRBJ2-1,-,CAWRVFRIGTPGISYNEQFF,TGTGCCTGGAGGGTCTTCAGGATAGGGACCCCAGGTATCTCCTACAATGAGCAGTTCTTC
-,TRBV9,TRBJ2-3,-,CASSGPGSPTDTQYF,TGTGCCAGCAGCGGTCCGGGATCTCCCACAGATACGCAGTATTTT
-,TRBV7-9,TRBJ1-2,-,CASSSGPGLDYGYTF,TGTGCCAGCAGCTCGGGACCGGGGCTCGACTATGGCTACACCTTC
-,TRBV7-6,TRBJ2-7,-,CASSIRRNSYEQYF,TGTGCCAGCAGCATTAGACGGAACTCCTACGAGCAGTACTTC
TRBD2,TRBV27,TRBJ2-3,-,CASSPWTSGRPDSTDTQYF,TGTGCCAGCAGTCCCTGGACTAGCGGGAGACCCGATAGCACAGATACGCAGTATTTT
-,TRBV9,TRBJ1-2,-,CASSVAAGNYGYTF,TGTGCCAGCAGCGTAGCTGCAGGGAACTATGGCTACACCTTC
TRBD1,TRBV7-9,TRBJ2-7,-,CASSKDRANTYEQYF,TGTGCCAGCAGCAAGGACAGGGCGAACACCTACGAGCAGTACTTC
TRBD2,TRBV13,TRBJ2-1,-,CASRSGLAGYNEQFF,TGTGCCAGCAGGTCCGGACTAGCAGGTTACAATGAGCAGTTCTTC
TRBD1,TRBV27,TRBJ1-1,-,CASSLSPGTANTEAFF,TGTGCCAGCAGTTTATCGCCCGGGACAGCTAACACTGAAGCTTTCTTT
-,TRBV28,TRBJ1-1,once,CASSLSGFGEAFF,TGTGCCAGCAGTTTGTCCGGGTTTGGTGAAGCTTTCTTT
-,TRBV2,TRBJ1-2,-,CASRLGRTNNYGYTF,TGTGCCAGCCGCTTAGGAAGGACAAATAACTATGGCTACACCTTC
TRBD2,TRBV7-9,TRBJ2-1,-,CASSLERTSGRDEQFF,TGTGCCAGCAGCTTAGAGCGGACTAGCGGGAGGGATGAGCAGTTCTTC
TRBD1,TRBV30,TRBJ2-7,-,CAADRESSYEQYF,TGTGCGGCGGACAGGGAAAGCTCCTACGAGCAGTACTTC
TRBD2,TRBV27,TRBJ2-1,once,CASSSFSGGPYNEQFF,TGTGCCAGCAGTTCCTTTTCGGGAGGCCCCTACAATGAGCAGTTCTTC
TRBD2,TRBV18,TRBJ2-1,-,CASSPPLAAVYNEQFF,TGTGCCAGCTCGCCGCCACTAGCGGCCGTATACAATGAGCAGTTCTTC
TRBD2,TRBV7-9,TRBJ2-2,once,CASSLGWIAGDTGELFF,TGTGCCAGCAGCTTAGGTTGGATAGCGGGAGACACCGGGGAGCTGTTTTTT
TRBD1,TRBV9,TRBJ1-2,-,CASSEGAHQSNYGYTF,TGTGCCAGCAGCGAGGGGGCCCACCAATCTAACTATGGCTACACCTTC
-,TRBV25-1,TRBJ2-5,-,CASSETQETQYF,TGTGCCAGCAGTGAAACCCAAGAGACCCAGTACTTC
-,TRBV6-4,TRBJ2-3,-,CASSVRPAVGGTDTQYF,TGTGCCAGCAGTGTACGGCCCGCCGTGGGTGGCACAGATACGCAGTATTTT
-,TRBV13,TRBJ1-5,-,CASSSISESNQPQHF,TGTGCCAGCAGCTCAATATCAGAAAGCAATCAGCCCCAGCATTTT
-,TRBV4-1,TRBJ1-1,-,CASSQDSGAGTEAFF,TGCGCCAGCAGCCAAGATTCAGGGGCCGGCACTGAAGCTTTCTTT
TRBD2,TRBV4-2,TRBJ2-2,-,CASSYRLGGTGELFF,TGTGCCAGCAGCTACCGGCTCGGGGGGACCGGGGAGCTGTTTTTT
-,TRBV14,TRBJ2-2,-,CASSTLNTGELFF,TGTGCCAGCAGCACCCTGAACACCGGGGAGCTGTTTTTT
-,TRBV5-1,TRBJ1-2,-,CASSPLGASYGYTF,TGCGCCAGCAGCCCCCTAGGGGCGTCCTATGGCTACACCTTC